This T cell receptor (beta chain) was obtained from a study of vaccination effects on CD4 cells after COVID-19. Study findings and constraints: Few convalescent patients and no early post-infection timepoints were included in the study.

This CDR3 comprises 13 residues. Trimming took off 3 bases at V and 2 bases at J, with 7 bases between the two ends. Germline CDR1 is ENHRY and CDR2 is SYGVKD. Of note for this clone: As yet, its antigen is unknown.

The data were produced by immunoSEQ multiplex PCR, yet TCRdb's version contains in-frame clones alone and is incomplete. The data contain 50,000 or so clones, around 86% of them seen just once; the ten biggest clones take up roughly 2.2%. Viral peptide pools were used in the ViraFEST assay to expand antigen-specific CD4+ T cells, and sequencing came afterward. Culturing for more than 9 days preceded CD4+ T cell isolation. Neither prior SARS-CoV-2 infection nor positive nucleocapsid antibodies were present in the vaccine recipients. Cultures of 2 million or so PBMC per well contained 10 IU/ml IL-2 plus 10 ug/ml peptides.

V and J are TRBV10-3 and TRBJ1-2; no reliable D call. This TCR came from a human donor who received a COVID-19 vaccine. The source was CD4+ T cells from PBMCs cultured with HCoV-229E spike peptides, collected before COVID-19 vaccination. The CDR3: CAISENTNYGYTF. The CDR3 DNA reads as TGTGCCATCAGTGAAAACACAAACTATGGCTACACCTTC.